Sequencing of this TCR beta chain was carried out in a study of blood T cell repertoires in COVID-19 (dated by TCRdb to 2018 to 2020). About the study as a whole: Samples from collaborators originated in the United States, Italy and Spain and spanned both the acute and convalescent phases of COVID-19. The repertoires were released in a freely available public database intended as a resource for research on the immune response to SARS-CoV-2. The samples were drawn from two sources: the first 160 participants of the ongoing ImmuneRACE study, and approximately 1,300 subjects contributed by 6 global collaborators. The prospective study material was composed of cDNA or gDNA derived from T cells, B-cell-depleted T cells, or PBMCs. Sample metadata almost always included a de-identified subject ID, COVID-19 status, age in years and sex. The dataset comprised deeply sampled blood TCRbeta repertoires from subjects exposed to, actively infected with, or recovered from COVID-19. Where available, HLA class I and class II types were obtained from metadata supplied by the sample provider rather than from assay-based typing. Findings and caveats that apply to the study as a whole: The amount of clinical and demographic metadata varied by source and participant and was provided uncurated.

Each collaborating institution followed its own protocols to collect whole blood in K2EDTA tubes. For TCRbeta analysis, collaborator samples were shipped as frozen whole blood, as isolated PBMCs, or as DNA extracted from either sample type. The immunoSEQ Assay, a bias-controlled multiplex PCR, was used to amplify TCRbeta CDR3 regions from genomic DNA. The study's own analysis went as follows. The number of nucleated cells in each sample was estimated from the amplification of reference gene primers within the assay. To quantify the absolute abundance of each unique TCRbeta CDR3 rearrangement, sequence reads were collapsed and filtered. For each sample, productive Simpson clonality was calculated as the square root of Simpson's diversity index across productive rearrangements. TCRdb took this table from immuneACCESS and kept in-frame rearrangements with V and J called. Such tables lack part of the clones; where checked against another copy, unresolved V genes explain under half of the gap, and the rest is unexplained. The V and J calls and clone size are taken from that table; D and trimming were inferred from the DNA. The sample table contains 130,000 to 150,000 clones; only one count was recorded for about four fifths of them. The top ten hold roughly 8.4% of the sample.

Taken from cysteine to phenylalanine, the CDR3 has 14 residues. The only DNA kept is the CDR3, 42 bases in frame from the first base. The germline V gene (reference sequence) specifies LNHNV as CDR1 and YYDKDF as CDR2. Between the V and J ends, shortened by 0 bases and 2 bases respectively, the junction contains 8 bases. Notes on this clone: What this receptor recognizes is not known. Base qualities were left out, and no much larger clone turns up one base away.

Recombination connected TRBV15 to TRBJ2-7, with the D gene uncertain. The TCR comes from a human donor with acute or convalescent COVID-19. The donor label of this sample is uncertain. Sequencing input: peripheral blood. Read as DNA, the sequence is TGTGCCACCAGCAGAGATCTAGTTGCCTACGAGCAGTACTTC. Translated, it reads CATSRDLVAYEQYF.